These T cell receptor beta chains were read from a single sample in a study of T cells in localized non-small cell lung cancer. Clones were read by immunoSEQ multiplex PCR, and TCRdb kept only the in-frame ones, dropping some. This table holds about 7,000 clones, 50% found once. Sequencing used lymph node tissue, obtained before any cancer treatment. The source of these receptors is a female donor over 55 with stage I lung adenocarcinoma. The conserved cysteine and the conserved F or W are not part of the CDR3 here. The size of a clone is reported for some rows only, either as once, few or many, or as a class for expanded clones.

len	v_gene	j_gene	abundance	CDR3aa
14	TRBV11-3	TRBJ2-1	few	ASSQPSGTSYNEQF
18	TRBV23-1	TRBJ1-4	NA	ASSPRPQGGHYPTNEKLF
15	TRBV9	TRBJ1-4	NA	ASSPGTGLLGEEKLF
13	TRBV6-8	TRBJ2-7	few	ASFPAGINSYEQY
15	TRBV6-4	TRBJ2-1	NA	ASSTRSGRSSYNEQF
11	TRBV19	TRBJ2-3	NA	ASSLGATDTQY
14	TRBV6-8	TRBJ2-6	NA	ASTGLAVPGANVLT
14	TRBV9	TRBJ2-1	NA	ASSVAGGRGGNEQF
14	TRBV15	TRBJ2-2	NA	ATSRRLAGNTGELF
11	TRBV19	TRBJ1-5	NA	ASSMWAGQPQH
11	TRBV19	TRBJ2-1	NA	ASSAASGNEQF
14	TRBV18	TRBJ2-1	NA	ASSKGLAGVNNEQF
14	TRBV6-8	TRBJ2-1	medium-sized	ASRPSGGSSYNEQF
12	TRBV19	TRBJ1-5	NA	ATGVGTGNQPQH
13	TRBV6-8	TRBJ1-2	few	ASSDSIGQTYGYT
14	TRBV23-1	TRBJ1-2	few	ASSLTPRQGSYGYT
13	TRBV6-8	TRBJ1-2	few	ASSEQIGGSYGYT
10	TRBV30	TRBJ2-7	NA	AWGNRGYEQY
13	TRBV30	TRBJ2-3	NA	ACGGREGPTDTQY
10	TRBV19	TRBJ2-4	NA	ASSEGINIQY
10	TRBV30	TRBJ1-2	NA	AWSVSQIGYT
12	TRBV6-8	TRBJ2-7	NA	ASSGGQGAREQY
10	TRBV6-8	TRBJ2-7	NA	ASMPGFYEQY
13	TRBV30	TRBJ1-3	NA	AWVNGQDSGNTIY
11	TRBV19	TRBJ2-7	NA	ASSLARGYEQY
13	TRBV15	NA	once	ATSRGDRSFYEQY
11	TRBV29-1	TRBJ2-3	NA	SVEATGQGTQY
12	TRBV9	TRBJ1-5	NA	ASVGGASNQPQH
12	TRBV9	TRBJ2-5	NA	ASSVGTQQETQY
13	TRBV19	TRBJ2-1	NA	ASSMGAPGPNEQF
12	TRBV23-1	TRBJ2-5	medium-sized	ASSQEHPQETQY
11	TRBV28	TRBJ2-7	NA	ASSRPGAYEQY
12	TRBV6-8	TRBJ2-1	few	ASSSRTVIHEQF
11	TRBV29-1	TRBJ1-2	once	SVVVTSNYGYT
11	TRBV19	TRBJ2-7	NA	ASSIGHTYEQY
15	TRBV28	TRBJ2-5	once	ASSFPPGGGGQETQY
12	TRBV29-1	TRBJ1-1	NA	SVVGARANTEAF
13	TRBV18	TRBJ2-5	NA	ASRTSGGSEETQY
11	TRBV6-8	TRBJ1-2	NA	ASSPGFNYGYT
12	TRBV19	TRBJ1-6	few	ASRLSPYNSPLH
14	TRBV5-1	TRBJ1-5	NA	ASSLGGGASNQPQH
14	TRBV4-1	TRBJ2-7	medium-sized	ASSQDVVAGVDEQY
14	TRBV19	TRBJ1-2	NA	ASTDLNRGRDYGYT
14	TRBV5-1	TRBJ1-3	NA	ASSLAWGDAGNTIY
11	TRBV9	TRBJ2-7	NA	ASDQGYSREQY
10	TRBV28	TRBJ1-5	NA	ASREVNQPQH
13	TRBV9	TRBJ2-5	few	ASSSHQGAGETQY
13	TRBV19	TRBJ2-1	NA	ASSGSGGLYNEQF
10	TRBV29-1	TRBJ2-3	NA	SVEGGTDTQY
11	TRBV19	TRBJ2-3	NA	ASRPGGTDTQY
12	TRBV15	TRBJ1-2	NA	ATSTQFREDGYT
12	TRBV6-8	TRBJ2-1	NA	ASRYPSSYNEQF